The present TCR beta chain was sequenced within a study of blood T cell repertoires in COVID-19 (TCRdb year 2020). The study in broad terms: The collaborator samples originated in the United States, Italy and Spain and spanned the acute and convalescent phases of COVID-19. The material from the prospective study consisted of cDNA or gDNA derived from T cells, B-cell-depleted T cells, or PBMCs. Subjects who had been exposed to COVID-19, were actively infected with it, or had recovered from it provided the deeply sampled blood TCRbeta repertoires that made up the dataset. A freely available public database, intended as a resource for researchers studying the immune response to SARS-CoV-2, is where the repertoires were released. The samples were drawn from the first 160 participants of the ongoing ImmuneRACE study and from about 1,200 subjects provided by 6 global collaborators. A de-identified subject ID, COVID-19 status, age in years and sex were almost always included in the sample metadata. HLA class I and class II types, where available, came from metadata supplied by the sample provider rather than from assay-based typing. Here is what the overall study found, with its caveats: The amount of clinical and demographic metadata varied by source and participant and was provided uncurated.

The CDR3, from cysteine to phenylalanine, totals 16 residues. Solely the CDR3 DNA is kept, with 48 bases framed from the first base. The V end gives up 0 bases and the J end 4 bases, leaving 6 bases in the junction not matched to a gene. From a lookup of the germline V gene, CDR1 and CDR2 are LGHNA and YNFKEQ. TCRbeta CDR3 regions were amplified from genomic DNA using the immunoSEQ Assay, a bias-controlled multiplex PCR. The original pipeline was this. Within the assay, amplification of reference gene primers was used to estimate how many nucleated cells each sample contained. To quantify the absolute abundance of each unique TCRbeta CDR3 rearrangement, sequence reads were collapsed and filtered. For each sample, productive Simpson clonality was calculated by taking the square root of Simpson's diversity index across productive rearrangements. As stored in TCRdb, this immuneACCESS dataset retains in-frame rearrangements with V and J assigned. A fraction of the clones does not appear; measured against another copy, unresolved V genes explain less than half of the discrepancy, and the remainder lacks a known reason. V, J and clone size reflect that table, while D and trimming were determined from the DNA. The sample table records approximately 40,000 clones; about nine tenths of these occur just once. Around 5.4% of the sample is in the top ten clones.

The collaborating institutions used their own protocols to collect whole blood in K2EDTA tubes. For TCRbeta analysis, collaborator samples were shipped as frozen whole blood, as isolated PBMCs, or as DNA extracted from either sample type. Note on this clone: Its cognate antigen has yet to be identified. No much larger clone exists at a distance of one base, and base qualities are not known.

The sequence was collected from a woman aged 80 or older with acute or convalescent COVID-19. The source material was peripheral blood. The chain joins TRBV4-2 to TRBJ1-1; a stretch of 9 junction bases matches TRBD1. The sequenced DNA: TGTGCCAGCAGCCAAGATCCCGGACAGGGGAGCACTGAAGCTTTCTTT. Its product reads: CASSQDPGQGSTEAFF.